Listed below are T cell receptor beta chains from one sample, sequenced in a study of blood T cells in healthy people across ages. TCRdb re-called the 5' RACE reads through MiXCR, storing one row per CDR3 protein. The sample gives 450,000 to 650,000 distinct CDR3 sequences, less than 25% of which show up once; just under 9% is in the top ten. The sample was also reused in another study, on T cells of mothers and their children.

The specimen sequenced was blood. The origin of the receptors is a boy aged 10-17 years in good health. Both conserved end residues are part of each CDR3. A D gene is named only where the DNA matches it firmly. Some rows have no size entry. The others give once, few or many, or a class for an expanded clone.

>TRBV4-1|TRBJ2-7|many|TRBD1
CASSAQGAEYEQYF
TGCGCCAGCAGCGCACAGGGGGCGGAGTACGAGCAGTACTTC
>TRBV11-1|TRBJ2-1|NA|NA
CASSLESISSYNEQFF
TGTGCCAGCAGCTTAGAGTCCATCAGCTCCTACAATGAGCAGTTCTTC
>TRBV20-1|TRBJ2-7|NA|NA
CSARDQGRGREQYF
TGCAGTGCTAGAGATCAAGGTAGAGGAAGGGAGCAGTACTTC
>TRBV12-3/TRBV12-4|TRBJ2-5|NA|NA
CASSLAEGDPRETQYF
TGTGCCAGCAGTTTAGCGGAGGGGGACCCGAGAGAGACCCAGTACTTC
>TRBV20-1|TRBJ1-5|NA|NA
CSARDQVGTSNQPQHF
TGCAGTGCTAGAGATCAGGTAGGCACGAGCAATCAGCCCCAGCATTTT
>TRBV28|TRBJ2-1|NA|TRBD2
CASSSGRLAGNRDEQFF
TGTGCCAGCAGTTCCGGGCGGCTAGCGGGCAATCGCGATGAGCAGTTCTTC
>TRBV24-1|TRBJ2-2|NA|TRBD2
CATSPPGGENTGELFF
TGTGCCACCAGTCCCCCTGGGGGGGAAAACACCGGGGAGCTGTTTTTT
>TRBV14|TRBJ1-3|NA|NA
CTSSEQSGNTIYF
TGTACCAGCAGCGAACAGTCTGGAAACACCATATATTTT
>TRBV7-6|TRBJ2-1|few|TRBD1
CAGSSPGTGEENEQFF
TGTGCCGGCAGCTCGCCCGGGACAGGGGAGGAAAATGAGCAGTTCTTC
>TRBV28|TRBJ1-5|NA|NA
CASTGRGSKFEPQHF
TGTGCCAGCACGGGCAGGGGATCCAAGTTTGAGCCCCAGCATTTT
>TRBV7-9|TRBJ2-5|few|TRBD2
CASSPRRLAGVGETQYF
TGTGCCAGCAGCCCAAGGCGGCTAGCGGGAGTAGGAGAGACCCAGTACTTC
>TRBV27|TRBJ2-2|NA|TRBD2
CASRGPGLAALTGELFF
TGTGCCAGCAGGGGTCCGGGACTAGCGGCTTTGACGGGGGAGCTGTTTTTT
>TRBV5-6|TRBJ2-1|NA|NA
CASSPYDPNRRNEQFF
TGTGCCAGCAGCCCCTACGACCCAAACCGGAGGAATGAGCAGTTCTTC
>TRBV4-1|TRBJ2-4|few|TRBD1
CASSQITGTGKNIQYF
TGCGCCAGCAGCCAAATTACCGGGACAGGGAAAAACATTCAGTACTTC
>TRBV10-3|TRBJ2-5|many|TRBD2
CATKVAGGGQETQYF
TGTGCCACGAAAGTAGCGGGGGGGGGCCAAGAGACCCAGTACTTC
>TRBV9|TRBJ2-4|NA|TRBD1
CASSALLGQGNIQYF
TGTGCCAGCAGCGCCCTATTGGGACAGGGAAACATTCAGTACTTC